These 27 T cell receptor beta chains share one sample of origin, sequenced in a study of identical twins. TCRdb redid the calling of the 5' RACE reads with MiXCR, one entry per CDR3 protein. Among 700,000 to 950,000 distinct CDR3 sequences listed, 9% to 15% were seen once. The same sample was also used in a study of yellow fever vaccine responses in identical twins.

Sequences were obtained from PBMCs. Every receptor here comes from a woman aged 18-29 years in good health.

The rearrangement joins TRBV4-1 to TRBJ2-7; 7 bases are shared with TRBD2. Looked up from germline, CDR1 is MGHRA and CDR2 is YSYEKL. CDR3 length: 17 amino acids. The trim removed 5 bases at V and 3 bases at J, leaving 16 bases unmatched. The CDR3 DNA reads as TGCGCCAGCAGCACCGGACCCGCTAGCGGAATTTACTACGAGCAGTACTTC. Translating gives CASSTGPASGIYYEQYF.

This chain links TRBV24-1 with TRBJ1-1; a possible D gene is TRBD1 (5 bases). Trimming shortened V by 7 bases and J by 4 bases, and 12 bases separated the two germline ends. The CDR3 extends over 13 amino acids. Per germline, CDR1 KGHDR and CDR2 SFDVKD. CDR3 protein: CATRKGQVTEAFF. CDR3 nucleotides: TGTGCCACCAGGAAGGGGCAAGTCACTGAAGCTTTCTTT.

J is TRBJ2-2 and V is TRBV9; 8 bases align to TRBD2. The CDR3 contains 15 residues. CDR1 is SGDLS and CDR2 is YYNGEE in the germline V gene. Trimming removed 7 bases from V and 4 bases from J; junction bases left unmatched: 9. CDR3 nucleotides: TGTGCCAGCTGCAGGACTAGCAGCATCACCGGGGAGCTGTTTTTT. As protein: CASCRTSSITGELFF. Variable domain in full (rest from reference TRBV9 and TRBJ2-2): DSGVTQTPKHLITATGQRVTLRCSPRSGDLSVYWYQQSLDQGLQFLIQYYNGEERAKGNILERFSAQQFPDLHSELNLSSLELGDSALYFCASCRTSSITGELFFGEGSRLTVL.

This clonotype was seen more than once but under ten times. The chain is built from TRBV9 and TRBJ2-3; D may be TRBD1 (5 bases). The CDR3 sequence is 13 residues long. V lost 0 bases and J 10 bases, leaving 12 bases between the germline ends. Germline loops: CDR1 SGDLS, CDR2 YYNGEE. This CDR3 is CASSVEGAEAQYF. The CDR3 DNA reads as TGTGCCAGCAGCGTAGAAGGGGCCGAAGCGCAGTATTTT. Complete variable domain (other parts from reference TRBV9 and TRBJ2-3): DSGVTQTPKHLITATGQRVTLRCSPRSGDLSVYWYQQSLDQGLQFLIQYYNGEERAKGNILERFSAQQFPDLHSELNLSSLELGDSALYFCASSVEGAEAQYFGPGTRLTVL.

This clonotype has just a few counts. CDR3 coding DNA: TGTGCCAGCAGTTTATCATCCGGTCAGGCCGGGGAGCTGTTTTTT. Residues: CASSLSSGQAGELFF. The chain joins TRBV27 to TRBJ2-2; no firm D call. The germline V gene encodes CDR1 MNHEY and CDR2 SMNVEV (reference sequence). This CDR3 spans 15 amino acids. Trimming cost V 0 bases and J 6 bases, with 11 bases left between them.

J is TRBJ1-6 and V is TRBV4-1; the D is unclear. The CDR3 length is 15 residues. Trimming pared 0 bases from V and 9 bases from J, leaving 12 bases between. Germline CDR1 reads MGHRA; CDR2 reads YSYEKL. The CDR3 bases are TGCGCCAGCAGCCAAGATAACAATGAGGGTTCACCCCTCCACTTT. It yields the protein CASSQDNNEGSPLHF.

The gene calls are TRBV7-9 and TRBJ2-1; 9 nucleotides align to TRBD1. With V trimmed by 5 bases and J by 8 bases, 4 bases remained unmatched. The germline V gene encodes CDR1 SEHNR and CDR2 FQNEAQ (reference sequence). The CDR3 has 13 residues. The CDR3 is CASSRTGEYEQFF. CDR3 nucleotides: TGTGCCAGCAGCCGGACAGGGGAATATGAGCAGTTCTTC.

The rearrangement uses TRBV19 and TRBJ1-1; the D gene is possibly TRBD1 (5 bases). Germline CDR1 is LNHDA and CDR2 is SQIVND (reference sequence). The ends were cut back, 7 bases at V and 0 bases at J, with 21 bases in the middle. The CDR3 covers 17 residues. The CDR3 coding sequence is TGTGCCAGTACCACCGTCGGGGGAGGTTCCCTGAACACTGAAGCTTTCTTT. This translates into CASTTVGGGSLNTEAFF.

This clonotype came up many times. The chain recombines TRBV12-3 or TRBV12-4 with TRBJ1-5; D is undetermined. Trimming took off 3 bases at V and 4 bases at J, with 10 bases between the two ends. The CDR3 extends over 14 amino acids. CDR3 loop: CASSFGRENQPQHF. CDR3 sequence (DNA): TGTGCCAGCAGTTTCGGACGGGAGAATCAGCCCCAGCATTTT.

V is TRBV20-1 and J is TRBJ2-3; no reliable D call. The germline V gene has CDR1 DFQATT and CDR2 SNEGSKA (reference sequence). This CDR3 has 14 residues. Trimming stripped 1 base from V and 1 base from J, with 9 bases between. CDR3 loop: CSARGTWGTDTQYF. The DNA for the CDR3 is TGCAGTGCTAGAGGGACGTGGGGCACAGATACGCAGTATTTT.

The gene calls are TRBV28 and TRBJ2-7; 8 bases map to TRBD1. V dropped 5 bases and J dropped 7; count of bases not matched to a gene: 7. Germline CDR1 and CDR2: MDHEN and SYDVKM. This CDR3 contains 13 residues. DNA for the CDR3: TGTGCCAGCAGTCCGTTGGACAGGGCGGAGCAGTACGTC. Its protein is CASSPLDRAEQYV.

The DNA for the CDR3 is TGTGCCACGAGGACAGGGGACTACACCTTC. Protein sequence: CATRTGDYTF. The J gene is TRBJ1-2, the V gene TRBV7-9, with 9 bases matching TRBD1. Per the germline V gene, CDR1 is SEHNR and CDR2 is FQNEAQ (reference sequence). This CDR3 has 10 amino acids. Germline trimming cut 10 bases from V and 10 bases from J; bases unmatched to any gene: 4.

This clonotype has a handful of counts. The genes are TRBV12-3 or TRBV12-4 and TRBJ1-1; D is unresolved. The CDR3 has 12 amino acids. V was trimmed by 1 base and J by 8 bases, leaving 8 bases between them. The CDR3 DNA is TGTGCCAGCAGTTTAGTACCGGGGGAAGCTTTCTTT. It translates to CASSLVPGEAFF.

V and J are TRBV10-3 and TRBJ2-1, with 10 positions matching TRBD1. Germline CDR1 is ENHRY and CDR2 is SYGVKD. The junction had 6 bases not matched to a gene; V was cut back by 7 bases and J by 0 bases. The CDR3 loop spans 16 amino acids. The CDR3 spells CAIKRTGGSSYNEQFF. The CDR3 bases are TGTGCCATCAAACGGACAGGGGGTTCCTCCTACAATGAGCAGTTCTTC.

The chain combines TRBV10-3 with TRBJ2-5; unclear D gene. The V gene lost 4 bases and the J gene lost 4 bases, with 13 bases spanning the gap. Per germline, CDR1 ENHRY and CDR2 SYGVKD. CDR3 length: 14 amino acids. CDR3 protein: CAISVDVETETQYF. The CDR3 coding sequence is TGTGCCATCAGTGTCGATGTGGAGACAGAGACCCAGTACTTC.

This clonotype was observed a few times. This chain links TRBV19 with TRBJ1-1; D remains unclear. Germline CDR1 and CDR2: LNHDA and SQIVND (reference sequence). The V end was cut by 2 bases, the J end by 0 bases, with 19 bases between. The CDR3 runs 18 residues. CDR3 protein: CASSIKGGALTMNTEAFF. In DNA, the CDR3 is TGTGCCAGTAGTATAAAGGGAGGAGCTCTTACTATGAACACTGAAGCTTTCTTT.

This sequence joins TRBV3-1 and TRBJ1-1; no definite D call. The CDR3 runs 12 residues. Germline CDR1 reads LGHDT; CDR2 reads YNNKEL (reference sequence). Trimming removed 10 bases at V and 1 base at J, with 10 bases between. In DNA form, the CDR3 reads TGTGCCACCCGACAAACGAACACTGAAGCTTTCTTT. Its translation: CATRQTNTEAFF. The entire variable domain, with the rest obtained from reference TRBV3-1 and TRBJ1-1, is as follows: DTAVSQTPKYLVTQMGNDKSIKCEQNLGHDTMYWYKQDSKKFLKIMFSYNNKELIINETVPNRFSPKSPDKAHLNLHINSLELGDSAVYFCATRQTNTEAFFGQGTRLTVV.

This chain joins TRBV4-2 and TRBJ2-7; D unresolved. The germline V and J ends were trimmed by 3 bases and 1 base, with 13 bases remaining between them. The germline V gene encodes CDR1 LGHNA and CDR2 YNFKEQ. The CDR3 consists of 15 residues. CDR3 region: CASSHNYPPSYEQYV. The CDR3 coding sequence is TGTGCCAGCAGCCATAATTACCCCCCATCCTACGAGCAGTACGTC.

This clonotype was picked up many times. This chain's CDR3 is CASSLATSGAYNEQFF. CDR3 coding DNA: TGTGCCAGCAGCTTAGCGACTAGCGGGGCTTACAATGAGCAGTTCTTC. This chain links TRBV7-8 with TRBJ2-1, with 11 bases matching TRBD2. The germline V gene has CDR1 SGHVS and CDR2 FQNEAQ. The V segment lost 0 bases and the J segment 4 bases; nucleotides outside the gene matches: 2. The CDR3 spans 16 residues.

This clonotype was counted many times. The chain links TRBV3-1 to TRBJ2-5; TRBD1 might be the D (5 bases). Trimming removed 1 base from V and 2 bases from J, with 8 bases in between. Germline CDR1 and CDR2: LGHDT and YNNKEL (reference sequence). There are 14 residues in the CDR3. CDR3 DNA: TGTGCCAGCAGCCAAGTAAGACAGCAAGAGACCCAGTACTTC. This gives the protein CASSQVRQQETQYF.

The CDR3: CASLPKQGSRETQYF. Written as DNA, the CDR3 is TGTGCCAGCCTACCAAAACAGGGCTCTAGGGAGACCCAGTACTTC. The chain recombines TRBV2 with TRBJ2-5; TRBD1 might be the D (6 bases). This CDR3 has 15 amino acids. Germline V gives CDR1 SNHLY, CDR2 FYNNEI. Trimming took off 8 bases at V and 5 bases at J, with 21 bases between the two ends.

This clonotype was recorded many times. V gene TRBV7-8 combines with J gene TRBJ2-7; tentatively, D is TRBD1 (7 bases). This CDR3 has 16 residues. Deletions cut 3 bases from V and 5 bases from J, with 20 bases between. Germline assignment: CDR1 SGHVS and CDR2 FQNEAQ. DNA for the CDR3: TGTGCCAGCAGCTTTGAACCGGGACCAGGGGGGAACGAGCAGTACTTC. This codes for CASSFEPGPGGNEQYF.

This chain's CDR3 is CAISESTANEKLFF. In nucleotides, the CDR3 is TGTGCCATCAGTGAGTCGACAGCTAATGAAAAACTGTTTTTT. This chain uses TRBV10-3 with TRBJ1-4; a possible D gene is TRBD1 (5 bases). CDR1 is ENHRY and CDR2 is SYGVKD in the germline V gene. This CDR3 region has 14 residues. V was cut by 0 bases and J by 3 bases, with 5 bases left in between.

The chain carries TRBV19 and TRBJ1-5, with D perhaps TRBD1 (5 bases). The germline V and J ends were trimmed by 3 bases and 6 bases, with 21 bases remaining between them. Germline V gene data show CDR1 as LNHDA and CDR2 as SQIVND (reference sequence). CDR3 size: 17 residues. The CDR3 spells CASSMLGDSNGGQPQHF. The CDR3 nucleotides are TGTGCCAGTAGTATGTTGGGTGATTCCAACGGGGGTCAGCCCCAGCATTTT.

CDR3 DNA: TGTGCCAGCAGCCAATTCCGGGGGTCCGGGGAGCTGTTTTTT. Translated, it gives CASSQFRGSGELFF. J is TRBJ2-2 and V is TRBV3-1, with D possibly TRBD2 on 6 matching bases. Germline V gene sequence: CDR1 LGHDT, CDR2 YNNKEL (reference sequence). The CDR3 extends over 14 amino acids. With 2 bases removed from V and 6 bases from J, the gap between germline ends came to 10 bases.

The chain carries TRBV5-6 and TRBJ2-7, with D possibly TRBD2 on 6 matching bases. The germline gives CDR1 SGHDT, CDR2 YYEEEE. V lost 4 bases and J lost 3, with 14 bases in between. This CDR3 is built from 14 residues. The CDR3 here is CASSNSGLDYEQYF. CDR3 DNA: TGTGCCAGCAGCAATAGCGGATTGGACTACGAGCAGTACTTC.

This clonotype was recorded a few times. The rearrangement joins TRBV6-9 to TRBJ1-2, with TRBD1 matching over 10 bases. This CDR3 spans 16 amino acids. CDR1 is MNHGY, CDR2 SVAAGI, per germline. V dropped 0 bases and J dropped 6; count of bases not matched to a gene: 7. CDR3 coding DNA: TGTGCCAGCAGTTATTCCAATTCCGGGACAGGGGATGGCTACACCTTC. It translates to CASSYSNSGTGDGYTF.